The 22 T cell receptor beta chains presented below share a single source sample, sequenced in a study of blood T cell repertoires in COVID-19. Profiled with immunoSEQ multiplex PCR; TCRdb holds only in-frame clones, not every one. The sample includes more than 100,000 clones, 81% of them seen just once. Sequencing used peripheral blood. These receptors were obtained from a woman aged 55 to 70 with active or convalescent COVID-19.

The chain is built from TRBV18 and TRBJ2-7; 8 positions match TRBD2. J was trimmed by 3 bases and V by 3 bases; bases with no gene match: 10. This CDR3 comprises 16 residues. Germline V lookup: CDR1 KGHSH, CDR2 LQKENI. The CDR3 sequence is CASSPVENSGDYEQYF. For the CDR3, the DNA is TGTGCCAGCTCACCGGTGGAGAATAGCGGGGACTACGAGCAGTACTTC. Looking up the rest from reference TRBV18 and TRBJ2-7 gives the full variable domain: NAGVMQNPRHLVRRRGQEARLRCSPMKGHSHVYWYRQLPEEGLKFMVYLQKENIIDESGMPKERFSAEFPKEGPSILRIQQVVRGDSAAYFCASSPVENSGDYEQYFGPGTRLTVT.

V is TRBV7-3 and J is TRBJ2-1; 8 positions match TRBD2. The trim removed 1 base at V and 5 bases at J, leaving 1 base unmatched. CDR1 is SGHTA and CDR2 is FQGTGA in the germline V gene. CDR3 length: 14 amino acids. CDR3 sequence: CASSLSGGNNEQFF. In nucleotides, the CDR3 is TGTGCCAGCAGCTTAAGCGGGGGGAACAATGAGCAGTTCTTC.

V gene TRBV10-2 combines with J gene TRBJ2-1; 7 bases map to TRBD1. Losses at the gene ends were 10 bases for V and 4 bases for J; bases not matched to a gene: 4. The CDR3 contains 12 residues. The germline CDR1 and CDR2 sequences are WSHSY and SAAADI. For the CDR3, the DNA is TGCGCCACTAGGGGACAGTACAATGAGCAGTTCTTC. Residues: CATRGQYNEQFF.

This clone was observed a few times. The chain employs TRBV27 and TRBJ1-1, with TRBD1 matching 7 bases. Germline V gene data show CDR1 as MNHEY and CDR2 as SMNVEV (reference sequence). With V trimmed by 5 bases and J by 3 bases, 3 bases remained unmatched. CDR3 length: 13 residues. The CDR3 nucleotides read TGTGCCAGCAGTCCCCAGGGGGACACTGAAGCTTTCTTT. Protein sequence: CASSPQGDTEAFF.

This chain joins TRBV11-3 and TRBJ2-5; 15 bases agree with TRBD2. J was trimmed by 3 bases and V by 4 bases; bases with no gene match: 3. The CDR3 is made up of 16 amino acids. The germline gives CDR1 SGHNT, CDR2 YENEEA. The CDR3 sequence: CASSSRTSGREETQYF. Here the CDR3 DNA reads TGTGCCAGCAGCTCAAGGACTAGCGGGAGGGAAGAGACCCAGTACTTC.

The chain combines TRBV3-1 (or the pseudogene TRBV3-2) with TRBJ2-7; TRBD2 might be the D (6 bases). Germline V gene data show CDR1 as LGHDT and CDR2 as YNNKEL (reference sequence). The CDR3 sequence is 15 residues long. V was pared by 0 bases and J by 6 bases, with 15 bases between. The CDR3 spells CASSQDRPGRSEQYF. In DNA, the CDR3 is TGTGCCAGCAGCCAAGATCGTCCCGGGAGAAGCGAGCAGTACTTC.

V and J are TRBV30 and TRBJ2-4; D is possibly TRBD2 (6 bases). From germline, CDR1 is GTSNPN and CDR2 SVGIG (reference sequence). V was shortened by 2 bases and J by 7 bases, with 18 bases between the two germline ends. The CDR3 runs 15 residues. CDR3 sequence reads: CAWSPDHGGWNIQYF. The CDR3 bases are TGTGCCTGGAGTCCCGACCACGGAGGGTGGAACATTCAGTACTTC.

V usage is TRBV28 and J usage is TRBJ1-1, with D tentatively TRBD1 (6 bases). There are 15 residues in the CDR3. With 3 bases removed from V and 6 bases from J, the gap between germline ends came to 17 bases. Germline V lookup: CDR1 MDHEN, CDR2 SYDVKM. The CDR3 nucleotides read TGTGCCAGCAGTTTGTCGACAGGCGTCACCGCTGAAGCTTTCTTT. Protein sequence: CASSLSTGVTAEAFF.

The chain couples TRBV5-1 to TRBJ2-7; 8 bases are a match to TRBD2. The germline V gene encodes CDR1 SGHRS and CDR2 YFSETQ. V gave up 3 bases and J gave up 6 bases; unmatched junction bases: 14. There are 16 residues in the CDR3. The CDR3 DNA is TGCGCCAGCAGCTCTTCCTCATCCGGGAGGGGCAGCGAGCAGTACTTC. This codes for CASSSSSSGRGSEQYF.

This clone has just one count. The chain links TRBV2 to TRBJ2-7; the match to TRBD2 covers 15 bases. Looked up from germline, CDR1 is SNHLY and CDR2 is FYNNEI. The CDR3 totals 16 residues. Trimming removed 6 bases from V and 5 bases from J; junction bases left unmatched: 8. As DNA, the CDR3 is TGTGCCAGCAGGCCGGGACTAGCGGGGGGACGAAACGAGCAGTACGTC. Translating gives CASRPGLAGGRNEQYV.

The V and J genes are TRBV4-1 and TRBJ1-2; D gene unclear. CDR3 length equals 15 residues. Germline CDR1 reads MGHRA; CDR2 reads YSYEKL. V was trimmed by 0 bases and J by 4 bases, leaving 12 bases between them. The CDR3 here is CASSQDMWRIYGYTF. In DNA, the CDR3 is TGCGCCAGCAGCCAAGATATGTGGCGGATCTATGGCTACACCTTC.

The chain couples TRBV7-2 to TRBJ2-3, with D uncertain. This CDR3 is 14 amino acids long. Per the germline V gene, CDR1 is SGHTA and CDR2 is FQGNSA. V lost 0 bases to trimming and J lost 4 bases, with 8 bases between them. The CDR3 here is CASSLAQASDTQYF. The CDR3 nucleotides are TGTGCCAGCAGCTTAGCGCAGGCGTCAGATACGCAGTATTTT.

The V call is TRBV2, the J call TRBJ1-6; TRBD1 matches at 7 bases. V shed 8 bases and J 10 bases; nucleotides not matched to a gene: 11. Per germline, CDR1 SNHLY and CDR2 FYNNEI. The CDR3 loop spans 14 amino acids. CDR3 nucleotides: TGTGCCAGCGCGCTAGGCAGGGGGTGGTCACCCCTCCACTTT. It encodes CASALGRGWSPLHF.

The rearrangement uses TRBV2 and TRBJ1-6; 7 nucleotides line up with TRBD1. Germline V gene data show CDR1 as SNHLY and CDR2 as FYNNEI. Unmatched junction bases numbered 5, after V lost 8 bases and J lost 4 bases. CDR3 length: 14 amino acids. The CDR3 protein is CASYQGQYNSPLHF. The CDR3 DNA reads as TGTGCCAGCTACCAGGGACAGTATAATTCACCCCTCCACTTT.

The chain carries TRBV19 and TRBJ1-4; 8 bases align to TRBD1. V shed 6 bases, J shed 8 bases, and the junction held 8 bases outside the gene matches. Germline V gene sequence: CDR1 LNHDA, CDR2 SQIVND (reference sequence). The CDR3 consists of 14 residues. The CDR3 DNA reads TGTGCCAGTAGCCCGACAGGGGAACAGGAAAAACTGTTTTTT. Translation: CASSPTGEQEKLFF.

The chain links TRBV11-2 to TRBJ2-7; 10 bases fit TRBD1. V dropped 6 bases and J dropped 2; count of bases not matched to a gene: 10. Looked up from germline, CDR1 is SGHAT and CDR2 is FQNNGV. The CDR3 extends over 16 amino acids. The CDR3 nucleotides are TGTGCCAGCAGGTCACCGGGACAGGGGTTTCCCTACGAGCAGTACTTC. Translation gives CASRSPGQGFPYEQYF.

The rearrangement joins TRBV28 to TRBJ1-1; unclear D gene. CDR3 length: 14 amino acids. The V and J ends lost 0 bases and 4 bases respectively, with 9 bases between them. Germline loops: CDR1 MDHEN, CDR2 SYDVKM. Here the CDR3 reads CASSLWGEGTEAFF. In nucleotides, the CDR3 is TGTGCCAGCAGTTTATGGGGTGAGGGCACTGAAGCTTTCTTT.

The chain recombines TRBV18 with TRBJ1-6; possibly TRBD1 for D (6 bases). Germline V gene data show CDR1 as KGHSH and CDR2 as LQKENI. The CDR3 sequence is 17 residues long. The V end lost 3 bases, the J end lost 7 bases, and 19 bases lay between the germline ends. The DNA for the CDR3 is TGTGCCAGCTCACCCCAGGACAGTCTGCAGCGGAATTCACCCCTCCACTTT. Residues: CASSPQDSLQRNSPLHF.

The chain couples TRBV2 to TRBJ1-2; D perhaps matches TRBD1 (6 bases). The V gene's germline CDR1 is SNHLY and CDR2 FYNNEI. V lost 0 bases and J lost 5, with 19 bases in between. The CDR3 contains 17 residues. The CDR3 loop reads CASSEAESKGVRYGYTF. The CDR3 nucleotides read TGTGCCAGCAGTGAAGCGGAATCGAAGGGGGTGCGGTATGGCTACACCTTC.

The rearrangement links TRBV5-1 to TRBJ2-1; 12 bases align to TRBD2. Germline-derived CDR1 and CDR2 are SGHRS and YFSETQ. J lost 6 bases, V lost 4 bases, and 8 bases had no gene match. The CDR3 has 16 amino acids. CDR3 sequence: CASSSSGLAGTNEQFF. The CDR3 DNA reads TGCGCCAGCAGCAGCTCCGGACTAGCGGGGACCAATGAGCAGTTCTTC. Full variable domain (rest looked up from reference TRBV5-1 and TRBJ2-1): KAGVTQTPRYLIKTRGQQVTLSCSPISGHRSVSWYQQTPGQGLQFLFEYFSETQRNKGNFPGRFSGRQFSNSRSEMNVSTLELGDSALYLCASSSSGLAGTNEQFFGPGTRLTVL.

The J gene is TRBJ2-3, the V gene TRBV2; 10 nucleotides line up with TRBD2. V lost 6 bases, J lost 3 bases, and 3 bases stayed unmatched. This CDR3 has 14 amino acids. From germline, CDR1 is SNHLY and CDR2 FYNNEI. The CDR3 nucleotides read TGTGCCAGCAGATTAGCGGGAGGTACAGATACGCAGTATTTT. Its protein product is CASRLAGGTDTQYF.

V gene TRBV30 combines with J gene TRBJ1-5; the match to TRBD1 covers 7 bases. CDR3 size: 13 residues. Trimming took 1 base from V and 6 from J; bases not matched to a gene: 3. Per germline, CDR1 GTSNPN and CDR2 SVGIG (reference sequence). Written as DNA, the CDR3 is TGTGCCTGGAGTGGCCAGGGGGGTCAGCCCCAGCATTTT. Translation gives CAWSGQGGQPQHF.